This T cell receptor (beta chain) appears in the sequencing data of a study of PD-L1 blockade in urothelial cancer. Study at large: The patients' atezolizumab therapy, 1,200 mg intravenously every 3 weeks, started in about 2014. Males with bladder-origin urothelial cancer constituted about 85% of the 29 patients. Timepoints chosen for blood analysis were 3 weeks (second dose) and 6 weeks after treatment start.

Germline values: CDR1 SGHDN, CDR2 FVKESK. The CDR3 length is 13 residues. Trimming pared 1 base from V and 5 bases from J, leaving 8 bases between. Sequenced by immunoSEQ multiplex PCR; TCRdb stores in-frame clones only, minus some. The sample contains more than 80,000 clones, roughly 80% of which appear only once. The chain couples TRBV14 to TRBJ1-1; D ambiguous. The clonotype originates from a man between 65 and 85 years old with urothelial cancer. This material consisted of PBMCs, taken around atezolizumab (anti-PD-L1) treatment. CDR3 in DNA: TGTGCCAGCAGCCAAGGAGCTTTGACTGAAGCTTTCTTT. Protein sequence: CASSQGALTEAFF.